This TCR beta chain was sequenced for a study of T cells in Graves' hyperthyroidism and ophthalmopathy. What was amplified from RNA transcripts were TCR beta CDR3 regions. In the first-round RT-PCR of the TCR CDR3, the HTBI primer set was used. TCRdb called the multiplex PCR reads again in MiXCR, with one record for every CDR3 protein. Counted here are 160,000 or so distinct CDR3 sequences, over 7.5% occurring once; the ten biggest clones make up approximately 20%. This CDR3 is built from 17 residues. The germline V gene has CDR1 LNHDA and CDR2 SQIVND (reference sequence). The V and J ends lost 2 bases and 3 bases, in that order; junction bases with no gene match: 4. This clonotype was seen many times.

The sequenced sample consisted of blood. The source of this sequence is a woman aged 18-29 years with Graves' hyperthyroidism that later progressed to Graves' ophthalmopathy. The genes are TRBV19 and TRBJ2-2; TRBD2 agrees at 12 bases. CDR3 region: CASSIIRLAGDTGELFF. Written as DNA, the CDR3 is TGTGCCAGTAGTATAATACGACTAGCGGGAGACACCGGGGAGCTGTTTTTT. Full variable domain (outside the CDR3, taken from reference TRBV19 and TRBJ2-2): DGGITQSPKYLFRKEGQNVTLSCEQNLNHDAMYWYRQDPGQGLRLIYYSQIVNDFQKGDIAEGYSVSREKKESFPLTVTSAQKNPTAFYLCASSIIRLAGDTGELFFGEGSRLTVL.